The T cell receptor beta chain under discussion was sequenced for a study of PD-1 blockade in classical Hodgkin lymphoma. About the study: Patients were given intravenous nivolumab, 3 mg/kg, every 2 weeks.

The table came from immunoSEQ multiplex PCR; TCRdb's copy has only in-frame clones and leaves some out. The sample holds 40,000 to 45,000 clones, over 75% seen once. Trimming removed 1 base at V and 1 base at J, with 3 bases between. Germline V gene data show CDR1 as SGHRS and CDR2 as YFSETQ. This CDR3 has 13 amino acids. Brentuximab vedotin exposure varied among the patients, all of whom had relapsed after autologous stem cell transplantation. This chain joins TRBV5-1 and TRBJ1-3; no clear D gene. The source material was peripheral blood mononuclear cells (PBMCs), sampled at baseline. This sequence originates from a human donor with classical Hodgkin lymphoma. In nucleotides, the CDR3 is TGCGCCAGCAGCTTGACATCTGGAAACACCATATATTTT. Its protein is CASSLTSGNTIYF.